These 25 T cell receptor beta chains originate from one sample sequenced in a study of TIL therapy for anti-PD-1-resistant metastatic lung cancer. The libraries were made with immunoSEQ v3. Repertoires were generated with immunoSEQ multiplex PCR, while TCRdb's copy carries only in-frame clones and drops some. The sample holds 57,000 or so clones; around 87% are singletons and the top ten take 2.5% to 3%. This sample's time point: pre-treatment sample, taken before nivolumab and TIL therapy. The sequences come from blood, collected at baseline. These receptors were collected from a person between 25 and 79 years old with non-small cell lung cancer.

V is TRBV28 and J is TRBJ1-5; no reliable D call. Trimming took off 2 bases at V and 6 bases at J, with 8 bases between the two ends. The CDR3 is 13 amino acids. Germline CDR1 and CDR2: MDHEN and SYDVKM. The CDR3 loop is CASSLMWGQPQHF. The CDR3 DNA is TGTGCCAGCAGTTTAATGTGGGGTCAGCCCCAGCATTTT.

The rearrangement uses TRBV6-4 and TRBJ2-7; TRBD1 matches at 7 bases. Per germline, CDR1 MRHNA and CDR2 SNTAGT. This CDR3 region has 16 residues. Trimming removed 4 bases from V and 2 bases from J; junction bases left unmatched: 11. The CDR3 spells CASSVRAGTATYEQYF. In nucleotides, the CDR3 is TGTGCCAGCAGTGTACGAGCCGGGACAGCCACCTACGAGCAGTACTTC.

This chain uses TRBV5-1 with TRBJ1-6; 9 bases match TRBD1. The ends lost 4 bases at V and 4 bases at J; junction bases unmatched: 6. CDR3 size: 16 residues. The germline gives CDR1 SGHRS, CDR2 YFSETQ. This CDR3 is CASSPGQGLYNSPLHF. The DNA for the CDR3 is TGCGCCAGCAGCCCGGGACAGGGTTTATATAATTCACCCCTCCACTTT.

The chain has TRBV5-6 and TRBJ1-6; 8 nucleotides line up with TRBD1. Per the germline V gene, CDR1 is SGHDT and CDR2 is YYEEEE. Losses at the gene ends were 4 bases for V and 14 bases for J; bases not matched to a gene: 14. The CDR3 contains 15 residues. The CDR3 bases are TGTGCCAGCAGCACCCAGGGGGCAGGAGGATTGGCCCTCCACTTT. Translation: CASSTQGAGGLALHF. Full variable domain (remainder filled in from reference TRBV5-6 and TRBJ1-6): DAGVTQSPTHLIKTRGQQVTLRCSPKSGHDTVSWYQQALGQGPQFIFQYYEEEERQRGNFPDRFSGHQFPNYSSELNVNALLLGDSALYLCASSTQGAGGLALHFGNGTRLTVT.

The chain employs TRBV2 and TRBJ2-3; unclear D gene. The germline V and J ends were trimmed by 2 bases and 0 bases, with 6 bases remaining between them. The CDR3 spans 14 residues. CDR1 and CDR2 from the germline V gene are SNHLY and FYNNEI. The CDR3 is CASSELVSTDTQYF. In DNA form, the CDR3 reads TGTGCCAGCAGTGAACTGGTTAGCACAGATACGCAGTATTTT.

This clone came up once. V and J are TRBV6-5 and TRBJ2-7; TRBD2 agrees at 8 bases. CDR3 length: 13 amino acids. The germline CDR1 and CDR2 sequences are MNHEY and SVGAGI. The junction had 6 bases not matched to a gene; V was cut back by 5 bases and J by 6 bases. The DNA of the CDR3 is TGTGCCAGCAGTCCCCGGGGGGGCATCGAGCAGTACTTC. Its protein product is CASSPRGGIEQYF.

The chain recombines TRBV5-1 with TRBJ1-2; tentative D call: TRBD1 (5 bases). Germline loops: CDR1 SGHRS, CDR2 YFSETQ. CDR3 length equals 14 residues. Trimming stripped 0 bases from V and 4 bases from J, with 10 bases between. CDR3 residues: CASSLATTVYGYTF. Written as DNA, the CDR3 is TGCGCCAGCAGCTTGGCAACGACAGTCTATGGCTACACCTTC.

V and J are TRBV2 and TRBJ2-1; D uncertain. Germline CDR1 reads SNHLY; CDR2 reads FYNNEI. This CDR3 is 14 amino acids long. The V end lost 4 bases, the J end lost 1 base, and 8 bases lay between the germline ends. The CDR3 loop reads CASSALESYNEQFF. CDR3 coding DNA: TGTGCCAGCAGTGCTCTAGAATCCTACAATGAGCAGTTCTTC.

The chain couples TRBV18 to TRBJ1-2; D call uncertain. Deletions cut 0 bases from V and 2 bases from J, with 19 bases between. The CDR3 consists of 18 residues. Germline V gives CDR1 KGHSH, CDR2 LQKENI. CDR3 DNA: TGTGCCAGCTCACCACCTGGGGTGGTGCCAGACGGAAACTATGGCTACACCTTC. Translated: CASSPPGVVPDGNYGYTF.

V and J are TRBV2 and TRBJ1-2; D not certain. The germline V and J ends were trimmed by 7 bases and 3 bases, with 12 bases remaining between them. The CDR3 totals 13 residues. The germline V gene has CDR1 SNHLY and CDR2 FYNNEI. CDR3 coding DNA: TGTGCCAGCATTCCCGGCGGGGACTATGGCTACACCTTC. This codes for CASIPGGDYGYTF.

The chain has TRBV10-3 and TRBJ1-2; possibly TRBD1 for D (6 bases). This CDR3 region has 14 residues. The V end lost 2 bases, the J end lost 4 bases, and 11 bases lay between the germline ends. CDR1 is ENHRY and CDR2 is SYGVKD in the germline V gene. Here the CDR3 DNA reads TGTGCCATCAGTGAGACGGGGGGCTCCTATGGCTACACCTTC. Its translation: CAISETGGSYGYTF.

The chain links TRBV27 to TRBJ2-2, with D possibly matching TRBD1 (5 bases). Per the germline V gene, CDR1 is MNHEY and CDR2 is SMNVEV (reference sequence). Trimming pared 4 bases from V and 4 bases from J, leaving 10 bases between. The CDR3 is made up of 14 amino acids. CDR3 sequence (DNA): TGTGCCAGCAGTTCTGGCAGGGCCACCGGGGAGCTGTTTTTT. It encodes CASSSGRATGELFF.

J is TRBJ2-7 and V is TRBV30, with 7 bases fitting TRBD1. The trim removed 1 base at V and 0 bases at J, leaving 6 bases unmatched. This CDR3 is built from 15 residues. Germline CDR1 and CDR2: GTSNPN and SVGIG (reference sequence). The CDR3 spells CAWSEGQYLSYEQYF. For the CDR3, the DNA is TGTGCCTGGAGTGAGGGACAGTATCTCTCCTACGAGCAGTACTTC.

The rearrangement links TRBV19 to TRBJ1-4; D unclear. The CDR3 has 16 residues. Germline V gene sequence: CDR1 LNHDA, CDR2 SQIVND (reference sequence). V lost 7 bases, J lost 0 bases, and 15 bases lay in between. The CDR3 loop reads CASKVRTDATNEKLFF. The CDR3 DNA follows: TGTGCCAGTAAAGTTAGGACGGACGCAACTAATGAAAAACTGTTTTTT.

This chain links TRBV18 with TRBJ1-1, with D unclear. The CDR3 has 13 residues. V shed 3 bases and J shed 1 base, with 6 bases lying between them. The germline V gene encodes CDR1 KGHSH and CDR2 LQKENI. CDR3 in amino acids: CASSPSWNTEAFF. DNA of the CDR3: TGTGCCAGCTCACCGAGTTGGAACACTGAAGCTTTCTTT.

The genes are TRBV11-2 and TRBJ1-1; 7 bases line up with TRBD1. V was pared by 5 bases and J by 2 bases, with 5 bases of the junction left unmatched. CDR3 size: 14 residues. Germline V CDR1 and CDR2: SGHAT, FQNNGV. CDR3 sequence: CASSTGTANTEAFF. The DNA for the CDR3 is TGTGCCAGCAGCACCGGGACAGCTAACACTGAAGCTTTCTTT.

As for this clone: A junction boundary mismatches the germline segment, possibly from a read error. J is TRBJ2-7 and V is TRBV28; D possibly corresponds to TRBD1 (7 bases). The germline V gene has CDR1 MDHEN and CDR2 SYDVKM. The CDR3 loop spans 12 amino acids. CDR3 protein: CASSSPQDRRDF. CDR3 in DNA: TGTGCCAGCAGCTCACCCCAGGACAGGAGGGACTTC.

The rearrangement links TRBV12-3 or TRBV12-4 to TRBJ1-1, with no clear D. This CDR3 has 12 amino acids. V lost 6 bases and J 8 bases, leaving 13 bases between the germline ends. This CDR3 reads CASSLPNSEAFF. The DNA of the CDR3 is TGTGCCAGCAGCCTACCTAACTCGGAAGCTTTCTTT.

A single count supports this clone. V and J are TRBV5-6 and TRBJ1-4; D is ambiguous. Germline CDR1 and CDR2: SGHDT and YYEEEE. V was clipped by 4 bases and J by 4 bases, with 11 bases between them. The CDR3 is 14 residues long. CDR3 amino acids: CASSKRAFNEKLFF. The CDR3, as DNA: TGTGCCAGCAGCAAACGGGCCTTTAATGAAAAACTGTTTTTT.

The chain recombines TRBV28 with TRBJ2-7; D unresolved. CDR3 size: 16 residues. The germline V and J ends were trimmed by 2 bases and 0 bases, with 14 bases remaining between them. In germline, CDR1 is MDHEN, CDR2 SYDVKM. The CDR3 region is CASSLIGQTSSYEQYF. CDR3 sequence (DNA): TGTGCCAGCAGTTTAATCGGCCAGACGAGCTCCTACGAGCAGTACTTC.

The chain uses TRBV5-6 and TRBJ2-5; D remains ambiguous. V was shortened by 9 bases and J by 0 bases, with 12 bases between the two germline ends. This CDR3 is 13 amino acids long. Germline CDR1 reads SGHDT; CDR2 reads YYEEEE. The CDR3 spells CATYGANQETQYF. As DNA, the CDR3 is TGTGCCACCTATGGTGCTAACCAAGAGACCCAGTACTTC.

The gene calls are TRBV10-2 and TRBJ2-7; 9 bases agree with TRBD1. Germline V gene lookup returns CDR1 WSHSY and CDR2 SAAADI. J lost 1 base, V lost 6 bases, and 4 bases had no gene match. CDR3 length: 14 residues. This CDR3 is CASRVGQGSYEQYF. The CDR3 nucleotides are TGCGCCAGCAGGGTGGGACAGGGATCCTACGAGCAGTACTTC.

This clone has a single count. The CDR3 region has the DNA TGTGCCAGCAGTGAATTCCCGACGGAAACTAATGAGCAGTTCTTC. Its translation is CASSEFPTETNEQFF. The gene calls are TRBV25-1 and TRBJ2-1; D remains ambiguous. Germline-derived CDR1 and CDR2 are MGHDK and SYGVNS. V was clipped by 1 base and J by 7 bases, with 14 bases between them. This CDR3 is built from 15 residues.

The chain carries TRBV27 and TRBJ2-1; 11 bases line up with TRBD2. V gave up 6 bases and J gave up 3 bases; unmatched junction bases: 7. The CDR3 runs to 16 residues. CDR1 MNHEY and CDR2 SMNVEV come from the germline V gene (reference sequence). CDR3 nucleotide sequence: TGTGCCAGCAGGGGGGGGACTAGCGGACTCTACAATGAGCAGTTCTTC. Translated, it gives CASRGGTSGLYNEQFF.

The chain employs TRBV3-1 (or the pseudogene TRBV3-2) and TRBJ2-3; TRBD2 agrees at 7 bases. Trimming at V came to 5 bases and at J to 0 bases, leaving 5 bases not matched to a gene. Germline CDR1 LGHDT, CDR2 YNNKEL (reference sequence). The CDR3 covers 15 residues. The CDR3 DNA reads TGTGCCAGCAGCTCCCTAGCGGACAGCACAGATACGCAGTATTTT. It is translated as CASSSLADSTDTQYF.